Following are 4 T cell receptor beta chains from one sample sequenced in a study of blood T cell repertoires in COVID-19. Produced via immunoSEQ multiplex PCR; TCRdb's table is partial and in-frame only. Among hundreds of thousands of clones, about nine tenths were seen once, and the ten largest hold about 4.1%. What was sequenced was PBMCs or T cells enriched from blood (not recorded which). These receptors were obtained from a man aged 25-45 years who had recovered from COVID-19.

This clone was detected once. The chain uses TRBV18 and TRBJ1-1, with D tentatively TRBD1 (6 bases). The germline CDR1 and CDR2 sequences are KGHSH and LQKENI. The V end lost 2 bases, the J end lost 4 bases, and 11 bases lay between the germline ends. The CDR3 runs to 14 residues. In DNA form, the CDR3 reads TGTGCCAGCTCACCAGATAACAGGGCCACTGAAGCTTTCTTT. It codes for CASSPDNRATEAFF.

The chain's CDR3 is CASSTRGSGELFF. CDR3 in DNA: TGTGCCAGCAGTACCAGGGGGTCCGGGGAGCTGTTTTTT. The chain is built from TRBV11-2 and TRBJ2-2; TRBD1 agrees at 7 bases. After removal of 6 bases from V and 6 bases from J, the junction contained 4 bases not matched to a gene. The length of the CDR3 is 13 residues. Germline CDR1 is SGHAT and CDR2 is FQNNGV.

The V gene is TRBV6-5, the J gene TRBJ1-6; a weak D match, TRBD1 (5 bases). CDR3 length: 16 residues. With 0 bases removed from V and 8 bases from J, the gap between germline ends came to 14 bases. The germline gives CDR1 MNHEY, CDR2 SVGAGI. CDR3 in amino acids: CASSYSRQRFDSPLHF. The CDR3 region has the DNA TGTGCCAGCAGTTACTCTCGACAGAGGTTTGATTCACCCCTCCACTTT.

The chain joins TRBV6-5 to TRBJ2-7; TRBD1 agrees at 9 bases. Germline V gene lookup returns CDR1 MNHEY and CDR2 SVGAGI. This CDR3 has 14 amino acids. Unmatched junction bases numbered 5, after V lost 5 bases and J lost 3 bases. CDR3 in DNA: TGTGCCAGCAGTCCCAAGACAGGGGGCTACGAGCAGTACTTC. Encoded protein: CASSPKTGGYEQYF.